The clone carrying this TCR beta chain was counted a single time. Its antigen is undetermined. V lost 5 bases, J lost 4 bases, and 24 bases lay in between. The germline V gene has CDR1 SGHTA and CDR2 FQGNSA. The CDR3 is 17 residues long. Method: immunoSEQ multiplex PCR; TCRdb's copy keeps in-frame clones and lacks some. The table has about 25,000 clones, approximately 86% seen once; the top ten hold less than 20%. This entry comes from a study of lymphopenia after photon versus proton radiotherapy. Broader study findings: Larger post-nadir TCR diversity loss correlated inversely with survival in deceased patients. After lymphocyte nadir, photon-treated repertoires showed oligoclonal expansion, especially CD8+ Temra. Proton therapy kept repertoires fairly stable, unlike photons, which gained effector/memory cells. Authors raise, but do not show, better survival with proton therapy.

This TCR was sampled from a man in his fifties or sixties with gastric cancer. The gene calls are TRBV7-2 and TRBJ2-7; possible D gene TRBD1, 6 bases. This material consisted of peripheral blood, taken from a patient treated with photon-based radiotherapy. CDR3: CASSPVDRSALYYEQYF. In DNA form, the CDR3 reads TGTGCCAGCAGCCCAGTAGACAGGTCCGCTCTATATTACGAGCAGTACTTC.